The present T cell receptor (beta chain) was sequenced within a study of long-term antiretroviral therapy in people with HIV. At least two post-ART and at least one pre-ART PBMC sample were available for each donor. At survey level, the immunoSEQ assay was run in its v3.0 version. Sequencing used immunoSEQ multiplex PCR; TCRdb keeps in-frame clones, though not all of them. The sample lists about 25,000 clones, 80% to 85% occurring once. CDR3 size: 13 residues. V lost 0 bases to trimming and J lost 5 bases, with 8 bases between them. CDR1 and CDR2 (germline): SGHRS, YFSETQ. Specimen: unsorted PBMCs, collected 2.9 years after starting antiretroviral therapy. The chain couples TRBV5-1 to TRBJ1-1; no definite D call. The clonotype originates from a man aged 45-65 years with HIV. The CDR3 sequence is CASSLAAGTEAFF. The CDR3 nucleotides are TGCGCCAGCAGCTTGGCAGCCGGGACTGAAGCTTTCTTT.